These 17 T cell receptor beta chains came from one sample sequenced in a study of tumor-infiltrating lymphocytes in primary liver carcinoma. The tissue used was unsorted bulk material of roughly 17-33 mg. RNA and DNA were co-extracted from it with the AllPrep DNA/RNA mini kit. From approximately 450 ng total RNA, TCR beta cDNA was generated with a primer in the constant region. Modified slightly, ARM-PCR produced TCR beta libraries over three nested multiplex PCR rounds. Each of the first two PCR rounds ran approximately 11 cycles with TRBV1-TRBV30 forward and C-beta reverse primers. TCRdb re-derived calls from the multiplex PCR reads in MiXCR, one entry per CDR3 protein. Of 95,000 to 150,000 distinct CDR3 sequences in the sample, approximately 68% were seen once. The sample taken for sequencing was tumor-adjacent normal liver tissue. These receptors were taken from an older woman with primary liver carcinoma and hepatitis B virus infection.

V usage is TRBV11-3 and J usage is TRBJ2-1; TRBD1 or TRBD2 may be the D gene (6 bases each). V was clipped by 7 bases and J by 13 bases, with 23 bases between them. This CDR3 region has 14 residues. CDR1 is SGHNT, CDR2 YENEEA, per germline. This chain's CDR3 is CASNFGGLYNEQFF. CDR3 nucleotide sequence: TGTGCCAGCAACTTTGGGGGGCTCTACAACGAACAGTTCTTC.

This clonotype has just one count. This may come from a read error, since a much larger clone is one base off. The chain employs TRBV28 and TRBJ2-3; 8 nucleotides agree with TRBD1. The germline CDR1 and CDR2 sequences are MDHEN and SYDVKM. The CDR3 loop spans 15 amino acids. The V and J ends lost 6 bases and 6 bases, in that order; junction bases with no gene match: 11. The CDR3 sequence is CASRLGGQGMDTQYF. For the CDR3, the DNA is TGTGCCAGCAGGTTAGGAGGACAGGGTATGGATACGCAGTATTTT.

Concerning this clonotype: One end of the junction is discordant with germline, which a read error may explain. The V and J genes are TRBV5-6 and TRBJ1-2; D is perhaps TRBD1 (6 bases). The CDR3 length is 14 residues. Looked up from germline, CDR1 is SGHDT and CDR2 is YYEEEE. For the CDR3, the DNA is TGTGCCAGCAATTTGTTCGGACAGAACTATGACTACACCTTC. Translated, it gives CASNLFGQNYDYTF.

This clonotype has just a few counts. This sequence may be a read error, since a much larger clone differs from it by one base. The chain has TRBV5-1 and TRBJ2-3, with D perhaps TRBD1 (5 bases). The CDR3 sequence is 16 residues long. CDR1 SGHRS and CDR2 YFSETQ come from the germline V gene. CDR3 sequence: CAGSPRTNPSTDTQYF. CDR3 bases: TGCGCCGGCAGCCCCCGGACAAACCCCAGCACAGATACGCAGTATTTT.

At least ten counts were recorded for this clonotype. The V call is TRBV28, the J call TRBJ2-5, with 7 bases fitting TRBD1. The germline V gene encodes CDR1 MDHEN and CDR2 SYDVKM. This CDR3 contains 14 residues. Trimming at V came to 7 bases and at J to 3 bases, leaving 8 bases not matched to a gene. CDR3 amino acids: CASKGLTGEETQYF. DNA for the CDR3: TGTGCCAGCAAAGGACTTACAGGGGAAGAGACCCAGTACTTC.

At least ten counts were recorded for this clonotype. This chain uses TRBV6-2 or TRBV6-3 with TRBJ1-1; tentatively, D is TRBD1 (5 bases). The germline CDR1 and CDR2 sequences are MNHEY and SVGEGT. This CDR3 spans 12 amino acids. Between the trimmed V and J ends, which lost 1 base and 8 bases, there was a span of 8 bases. CDR3 coding DNA: TGTGCCAGCAGTTACTGGGCAGGGGAAGCTTTCTTT. This translates into CASSYWAGEAFF.

The count of this clonotype is one. One junction end does not reproduce the germline sequence, and a read error may be involved. This chain links TRBV29-1 with TRBJ2-3; either TRBD1 or TRBD2 may fit D (5 bases each). The CDR3 length is 18 residues. Germline CDR1 SQVTM, CDR2 ANQGSEA. CDR3 in DNA: TGCAACGTTGAAGCGTTGTGCAGGATGGGGGTTAGCACAGATACGCAGTATTTT. Translation gives CNVEALCRMGVSTDTQYF.

Comments on this clonotype: The junction shows a germline mismatch at one end, possibly a read error. This chain joins TRBV29-1 and TRBJ1-6; D is possibly TRBD1 (6 bases). This CDR3 is 17 amino acids long. Germline loops: CDR1 SQVTM, CDR2 ANQGSEA. The CDR3 region is CSGNRDKRSSYYSPHHF. The CDR3 region has the DNA TGCAGCGGTAACCGGGACAAAAGGAGCTCCTATTATTCACCCCACCACTTT.

Comment on this clonotype: The conserved phenylalanine or tryptophan is not found at the CDR3 terminus, so this likely reflects a read error. This rearrangement joins TRBV29-1 to TRBJ2-1; a weak D match, TRBD1 (6 bases). Matching the DNA end better, TRBJ2-7 makes the J call doubtful. Germline lookup yields CDR1 SQVTM and CDR2 ANQGSEA. The CDR3 has 16 residues. CDR3 sequence (DNA): TGCAGCGTTCCCTCGCATAAGGACAGACCCTACAATGAGCAGTACTTA. Protein sequence: CSVPSHKDRPYNEQYL.

In its sample, this clonotype was seen a few times. The chain combines TRBV7-3 with TRBJ2-4; maybe TRBD2 (7 bases). CDR1 SGHTA and CDR2 FQGTGA come from the germline V gene. This CDR3 spans 15 amino acids. V was trimmed by 3 bases and J by 4 bases, leaving 13 bases between them. The CDR3 bases are TGTGCCAGCAGCTTGGGGGGAGGGGGTAAAAACATTCAGTACTTC. Amino acid sequence: CASSLGGGGKNIQYF.

The sample holds a few counts of this clonotype. The CDR3 nucleotides read TGCAGTGCTAGAGGGACAGGGAGCTCCTACGAGCAGTACTTC. This gives the protein CSARGTGSSYEQYF. The rearrangement joins TRBV20-1 to TRBJ2-7; TRBD1 matches at 8 bases. Losses at the gene ends were 1 base for V and 0 bases for J; bases not matched to a gene: 2. The CDR3 length is 14 residues. The germline gives CDR1 DFQATT, CDR2 SNEGSKA (reference sequence).

This clonotype was recorded a few times. J is TRBJ1-1 and V is TRBV2; TRBD1 might be the D (6 bases). V lost 7 bases and J lost 4, with 10 bases in between. Germline V gene data show CDR1 as SNHLY and CDR2 as FYNNEI. The CDR3 sequence is 12 residues long. CDR3 in amino acids: CASILDSTEAFF. CDR3 coding DNA: TGTGCCAGCATACTGGACAGCACTGAAGCTTTCTTT.

The chain uses TRBV6-5 and TRBJ2-3, with a possible D match to TRBD1 (5 bases). Gene TRBJ1-5 matches the end of the DNA better, so the J call may be wrong. The CDR3 spans 14 residues. Germline V lookup: CDR1 MNHEY, CDR2 SVGAGI. The CDR3 spells CASIRLSGSDTQHF. The CDR3 nucleotides are TGTGCCAGCATCAGGTTATCAGGGTCAGATACGCAGCATTTT.

Remarks on this clonotype: The conserved phenylalanine or tryptophan is not found at the CDR3 terminus, so this likely reflects a read error. The CDR3 DNA reads TGCAGCGTTGGAGATAGCTTGAACACCTGGGAGCTGTTTCTT. Amino acid sequence: CSVGDSLNTWELFL. The chain joins TRBV29-1 to TRBJ2-2; D unresolved. The CDR3 has 14 residues. CDR1 SQVTM and CDR2 ANQGSEA come from the germline V gene.

As for this clonotype: An end of the junction differs from the germline gene, which may be a read error. The J gene is TRBJ1-5, the V gene TRBV6-1; 8 bases agree with TRBD1. The CDR3 totals 15 residues. CDR1 is MNHNS, CDR2 SASEGT, per germline. CDR3 region: CATRGTGEGNQPQHF. DNA for the CDR3: TGTGCCACCCGTGGGACAGGCGAGGGCAATCAACCCCAGCATTTT.

Within the sample, this clonotype is medium-sized (0.01 to 0.1%). The gene calls are TRBV11-2 and TRBJ2-4; D unclear. Germline V gives CDR1 SGHAT, CDR2 FQNNGV. The CDR3 extends over 15 amino acids. V was cut by 1 base and J by 5 bases, with 12 bases left in between. The CDR3 here is CASSLAPAEQNIQYF. The CDR3 coding sequence is TGTGCCAGCAGCTTAGCCCCGGCAGAGCAAAACATTCAGTACTTC.

This sequence joins TRBV5-4 and TRBJ2-7, with D tentatively TRBD1 (5 bases). The CDR3 contains 15 residues. Germline CDR1 is SGHNT and CDR2 is YYREEE (reference sequence). Deletions cut 0 bases from V and 1 base from J, with 11 bases between. The chain's CDR3 is CASSLGRGRSYEQYF. The CDR3 DNA sequence: TGTGCCAGCAGCTTGGGTAGGGGCCGATCCTACGAGCAGTACTTC.